This section outlines one TCR beta chain sequence together with its context. Antigen unknown. Amplification targeted the TCR beta CDR3 regions, with RNA transcripts as the source material. The first-round RT-PCR employed HTBI primers together with the Qiagen OneStep RT-PCR kit. A multiplex PCR was then performed as the second round. TCRdb itself ran the multiplex PCR reads through MiXCR, one entry per CDR3 protein. This sample yields hundreds of thousands of distinct CDR3 sequences, of which 35% to 45% are seen a single time; roughly 3.5% belongs to the top ten. Per the germline V gene, CDR1 is SGHRS and CDR2 is YFSETQ. The CDR3 has 15 residues. The trim removed 4 bases at V and 0 bases at J, leaving 6 bases unmatched. The sample belongs to a study of Graves' ophthalmopathy and Graves' hyperthyroidism. Study as a whole: Investigators collected peripheral blood at initial diagnosis, before any treatment was given.

General observations from the study: Forecasting of ophthalmopathy progression by the model achieved less than 71% sensitivity and approximately 72% specificity. Among expanded thyroid clonotypes above 0.001 frequency, most also occurred in blood.

The receptor's source is an adult man with Graves' ophthalmopathy. This rearrangement joins TRBV5-1 to TRBJ1-1; 7 nucleotides agree with TRBD1. Sequencing was done on a sample of peripheral blood. The CDR3 sequence: CASSPGTVMNTEAFF. The CDR3 region has the DNA TGCGCCAGCAGCCCAGGGACAGTCATGAACACTGAAGCTTTCTTT.